This entry concerns a single T cell receptor (beta chain). These data are taken from a study of control samples from healthy donors and cancer patients. Clones were sequenced by immunoSEQ multiplex PCR, and TCRdb holds only the in-frame ones, with some missing. The sample has under 200,000 clones; 75% to 95% are singletons. The sequencing input was blood. This receptor was taken from a woman aged 25 to 39 in good health.

In nucleotides, the CDR3 is TGTGCCAGCAGCCTAGTAGGGACTAGCGTCTACAATGAGCAGTTCTTC. Residues: CASSLVGTSVYNEQFF. The rearrangement uses TRBV6-4 and TRBJ2-1; TRBD2 agrees at 10 bases. This CDR3 spans 16 amino acids. V trimming: 6 bases; J trimming: 3 bases; junction bases outside the gene matches: 8. Germline V CDR1 and CDR2: MRHNA, SNTAGT.